The 23 T cell receptor beta chains below come from one sample, sequenced in a study of T cell repertoires in cytomegalovirus infection. TCRdb fed the reads into MiXCR, producing one record per CDR3 protein. The table shows around 490,000 distinct CDR3 sequences, with less than 30% occurring only once. Input material: PBMCs. Source of these receptors: a human donor in good health (CMV status not recorded). Some clones in this sample may be carry-over from other donors' samples.

The chain combines TRBV7-9 with TRBJ2-1; 10 bases are a match to TRBD2. This CDR3 is built from 16 residues. Germline loops: CDR1 SEHNR, CDR2 FQNEAQ (reference sequence). The V segment lost 0 bases and the J segment 6 bases; nucleotides outside the gene matches: 5. CDR3: CASSLAAVAGGNEQFF. For the CDR3, the DNA is TGTGCCAGCAGCTTAGCGGCGGTAGCGGGAGGCAATGAGCAGTTCTTC. Drawing the rest from reference TRBV7-9 and TRBJ2-1, the complete variable domain is DTGVSQNPRHKITKRGQNVTFRCDPISEHNRLYWYRQTLGQGPEFLTYFQNEAQLEKSRLLSDRFSAERPKGSFSTLEIQRTEQGDSAMYLCASSLAAVAGGNEQFFGPGTRLTVL.

For the CDR3, the DNA is TGTGCCAGCAGCACGTCCCGCTCTGGGGCCAACGTCCTGACTTTC. It codes for CASSTSRSGANVLTF. The gene calls are TRBV9 and TRBJ2-6, with no clear D. Germline CDR1 is SGDLS and CDR2 is YYNGEE. Trimming stripped 4 bases from V and 0 bases from J, with 8 bases between. The CDR3 loop spans 15 amino acids.

This clonotype was counted between two and nine times. The chain links TRBV12-3 or TRBV12-4 to TRBJ2-5, with 7 bases aligning to TRBD2. The junction had 11 bases not matched to a gene; V was cut back by 5 bases and J by 5 bases. The CDR3 has 15 amino acids. Here the CDR3 DNA reads TGTGCCAGCAGTCCGCGGGGGTTTTCGGGGGAGACCCAGTACTTC. As protein: CASSPRGFSGETQYF.

The rearrangement links TRBV12-3 or TRBV12-4 to TRBJ2-5; D is possibly TRBD1 or TRBD2 (6 bases each). The CDR3 has 14 residues. V was pared by 8 bases and J by 2 bases, with 15 bases between. CDR3 bases: TGTGCCAGCCGCAGGAGGGGGATACAAGAGACCCAGTACTTC. Encoded protein: CASRRRGIQETQYF.

This clonotype was counted only a few times. CDR3 coding DNA: TGTGCCAGCAGCTCGTGGGGCAGAACGGAATCCGGGGAGCTGTTTTTT. Translation: CASSSWGRTESGELFF. The genes are TRBV7-2 and TRBJ2-2; maybe TRBD1 (5 bases). The CDR3 consists of 16 residues. The V end was cut by 4 bases, the J end by 6 bases, with 18 bases between. Germline V gene data show CDR1 as SGHTA and CDR2 as FQGNSA.

Only a few counts were recorded for this clonotype. V is TRBV19 and J is TRBJ1-5; D not certain. Trimming removed 5 bases from V and 4 bases from J, with 9 bases in between. CDR3 size: 13 residues. Germline V gene lookup returns CDR1 LNHDA and CDR2 SQIVND (reference sequence). Written as DNA, the CDR3 is TGTGCCAGTAGTTTGTCGGATAATCAGCCCCAGCATTTT. Encoded protein: CASSLSDNQPQHF.

Only a few counts were recorded for this clonotype. The J gene is TRBJ1-5, the V gene TRBV12-3 or TRBV12-4; the D is unclear. V lost 7 bases, J lost 7 bases, and 20 bases lay in between. This CDR3 region has 15 residues. CDR3 in amino acids: CASMPQPAGRQPQHF. The DNA for the CDR3 is TGTGCCAGCATGCCCCAGCCCGCGGGGAGGCAGCCCCAGCATTTT.

This chain links TRBV13 with TRBJ2-1, with no clear D. Germline CDR1 PRHDT, CDR2 FYEKMQ (reference sequence). The CDR3 has 14 residues. Trimming took off 8 bases at V and 4 bases at J, with 15 bases between the two ends. The CDR3 reads CASSRGPAYNEQFF. CDR3 in DNA: TGTGCCAGCTCTCGAGGACCAGCTTACAATGAGCAGTTCTTC.

A note on this clonotype: This may stem from a read error, because a much larger clone lies one nucleotide away. CDR3 in amino acids: CASSPREAVDTQYF. CDR3 coding DNA: TGTGCCAGCAGCCCACGGGAGGCGGTAGATACGCAGTATTTT. The rearrangement uses TRBV7-2 and TRBJ2-3, with 7 bases aligning to TRBD2. The CDR3 totals 14 residues. V lost 5 bases and J lost 5; bases outside the gene matches: 7. Germline CDR1 is SGHTA and CDR2 is FQGNSA.

This clonotype has more than one count but fewer than ten. V is TRBV4-1 and J is TRBJ1-5; D is unclear. The germline V gene encodes CDR1 MGHRA and CDR2 YSYEKL. Trimming pared 3 bases from V and 1 base from J, leaving 10 bases between. This CDR3 spans 15 amino acids. The chain's CDR3 is CASSHDEASNQPQHF. The CDR3 DNA is TGCGCCAGCAGCCACGATGAAGCGAGCAATCAGCCCCAGCATTTT.

The chain uses TRBV7-9 and TRBJ1-2; no definite D call. This CDR3 is 14 amino acids long. V dropped 2 bases and J dropped 4 bases, with 11 bases sitting between them. Per the germline V gene, CDR1 is SEHNR and CDR2 is FQNEAQ (reference sequence). The CDR3 nucleotides are TGTGCCAGCAGCTTACAGGAGGAAAGCTATGGCTACACCTTC. It codes for CASSLQEESYGYTF.

This clonotype has just a few counts. The rearrangement uses TRBV6-1 and TRBJ1-1; TRBD1 is a possible D gene (6 bases). Germline CDR1 and CDR2: MNHNS and SASEGT. The CDR3 has 14 residues. The V end was cut by 4 bases, the J end by 4 bases, with 13 bases between. Written as DNA, the CDR3 is TGTGCCAGCAGTGGGAGGGACATAGGCACTGAAGCTTTCTTT. It encodes CASSGRDIGTEAFF.

V is TRBV6-5 and J is TRBJ2-7, with a tentative D call TRBD2 (6 bases). The germline V and J ends were trimmed by 5 bases and 3 bases, with 14 bases remaining between them. Germline V gene lookup returns CDR1 MNHEY and CDR2 SVGAGI. CDR3 length: 14 amino acids. The CDR3 DNA is TGTGCCAGCAGTCGGACGCGGAGGGACTACGAGCAGTACTTC. Its translation is CASSRTRRDYEQYF.

This clonotype was detected ten times or more. This chain connects TRBV6-2 or TRBV6-3 to TRBJ2-1, with 8 bases that match TRBD2. Looked up from germline, CDR1 is MNHEY and CDR2 is SVGEGT. The CDR3 spans 18 residues. Unmatched junction bases numbered 16, after V lost 2 bases and J lost 7 bases. The DNA of the CDR3 is TGTGCCAGCAGTTACCCTCGGACTAGCCCTCAGTTGGGGAATGAGCAGTTCTTC. Translated: CASSYPRTSPQLGNEQFF.

The rearrangement links TRBV7-2 to TRBJ2-3, with TRBD2 identical over 9 bases. The germline V gene encodes CDR1 SGHTA and CDR2 FQGNSA. The junction had 6 bases not matched to a gene; V was cut back by 1 base and J by 1 base. The CDR3 has 17 amino acids. CDR3 amino acids: CASSLGMAGGGTDTQYF. DNA for the CDR3: TGTGCCAGCAGCTTAGGGATGGCGGGAGGGGGCACAGATACGCAGTATTTT. Full variable domain (missing parts from reference TRBV7-2 and TRBJ2-3): GAGVSQSPSNKVTEKGKDVELRCDPISGHTALYWYRQSLGQGLEFLIYFQGNSAPDKSGLPSDRFSAERTGGSVSTLTIQRTQQEDSAVYLCASSLGMAGGGTDTQYFGPGTRLTVL.

This clonotype was found many times. The chain joins TRBV7-6 to TRBJ2-5; D unresolved. V lost 3 bases and J 4 bases, leaving 6 bases between the germline ends. Germline V gene data show CDR1 as SGHVS and CDR2 as FNYEAQ. The CDR3 loop spans 12 amino acids. CDR3 in DNA: TGTGCCAGCAGCTTTGATCCAGAGACCCAGTACTTC. Translation gives CASSFDPETQYF.

The genes are TRBV29-1 and TRBJ1-1, with no clear D. Per germline, CDR1 SQVTM and CDR2 ANQGSEA. The CDR3 consists of 16 residues. V lost 6 bases, J lost 0 bases, and 20 bases lay in between. Here the CDR3 DNA reads TGCAGCGTAGTGAAGACGGTGGCAGAGATGAACACTGAAGCTTTCTTT. It is translated as CSVVKTVAEMNTEAFF.

The chain joins TRBV6-5 to TRBJ1-1; TRBD1 aligns across 8 bases. The CDR3 is 16 amino acids. J lost 3 bases, V lost 1 base, and 7 bases had no gene match. Per the germline V gene, CDR1 is MNHEY and CDR2 is SVGAGI. The CDR3, as DNA: TGTGCCAGCAGTTACTTGTGGACAGGGAGGGACACTGAAGCTTTCTTT. It translates to CASSYLWTGRDTEAFF.

The rearrangement joins TRBV24-1 to TRBJ1-5; no firm D call. The length of the CDR3 is 13 residues. V was cut by 0 bases and J by 3 bases, with 2 bases left in between. Germline CDR1 and CDR2: KGHDR and SFDVKD. Written as DNA, the CDR3 is TGTGCCACCAGTGATTTGACCAATCAGCCCCAGCATTTT. It is translated as CATSDLTNQPQHF.

V gene TRBV20-1 combines with J gene TRBJ2-7; TRBD2 matches at 10 bases. CDR3 length equals 13 residues. The junction had 6 bases not matched to a gene; V was cut back by 7 bases and J by 3 bases. Germline-derived CDR1 and CDR2 are DFQATT and SNEGSKA (reference sequence). For the CDR3, the DNA is TGCAGTGTTACCGAGCGGGAGGGCTACGAGCAGTACTTC. Its translation: CSVTEREGYEQYF.

This clonotype was observed at least ten times. V usage is TRBV7-9 and J usage is TRBJ2-3; 13 bases align to TRBD2. The CDR3 covers 17 residues. From germline, CDR1 is SEHNR and CDR2 FQNEAQ (reference sequence). The V and J ends lost 3 bases and 1 base, in that order; junction bases with no gene match: 4. The CDR3 coding sequence is TGTGCCAGCAGCTTCGGGACTAGCGGGATCGGCACAGATACGCAGTATTTT. As protein: CASSFGTSGIGTDTQYF. The variable domain in full, with the rest retrieved from reference TRBV7-9 and TRBJ2-3, is DTGVSQNPRHKITKRGQNVTFRCDPISEHNRLYWYRQTLGQGPEFLTYFQNEAQLEKSRLLSDRFSAERPKGSFSTLEIQRTEQGDSAMYLCASSFGTSGIGTDTQYFGPGTRLTVL.

This chain links TRBV7-9 with TRBJ2-5; a weak D match, TRBD2 (6 bases). Trimming removed 5 bases from V and 4 bases from J, with 14 bases in between. This CDR3 contains 14 residues. Germline CDR1 is SEHNR and CDR2 is FQNEAQ (reference sequence). The CDR3 loop reads CASSPGDFPETQYF. DNA for the CDR3: TGTGCCAGCAGCCCGGGGGACTTCCCAGAGACCCAGTACTTC.

Only a few counts were recorded for this clonotype. A read error may explain this, as a much larger clone is one base away. The rearrangement uses TRBV6-2 or TRBV6-3 and TRBJ1-5; D is uncertain. This CDR3 is 14 amino acids long. V was clipped by 2 bases and J by 0 bases, with 5 bases between them. Germline assignment: CDR1 MNHEY and CDR2 SVGEGT. CDR3 loop: CASSYHGSNQPQHF. In nucleotides, the CDR3 is TGTGCCAGCAGTTACCACGGTAGCAATCAGCCCCAGCATTTT.